Below, 8 T cell receptor beta chains from the same sample are listed, as sequenced in a study of Graves' ophthalmopathy and Graves' hyperthyroidism. Researchers took RNA transcripts and amplified TCR beta CDR3 regions from them. First-round RT-PCR used HTBI primers; second-round multiplex PCR followed. TCRdb recomputed calls from the multiplex PCR reads with MiXCR, one row per CDR3 protein. Counted here are 650,000 to 900,000 distinct CDR3 sequences, roughly 41% occurring once; the ten biggest clones make up 44%. Sequencing was performed on peripheral blood. The receptors shown here come from an adult man with Graves' ophthalmopathy.

This clonotype was picked up many times. The chain combines TRBV7-2 with TRBJ2-7; D is unclear. The CDR3 runs to 11 residues. Trimming left V 2 bases short and J 5 bases short, with 4 bases between. CDR1 and CDR2 (germline): SGHTA, FQGNSA. The CDR3 is CASSLTDEQYF. CDR3 nucleotide sequence: TGTGCCAGCAGCTTAACCGACGAGCAGTACTTC.

The rearrangement joins TRBV6-5 to TRBJ2-7; TRBD2 agrees at 10 bases. Germline V gene sequence: CDR1 MNHEY, CDR2 SVGAGI. The CDR3 runs 16 residues. The V gene end was trimmed by 1 base and the J gene end by 1 base; junction bases not matched to a gene: 4. Here the CDR3 reads CASSYLVAGGSYEQYF. Here the CDR3 DNA reads TGTGCCAGCAGTTACTTGGTAGCGGGGGGTTCCTACGAGCAGTACTTC.

This clonotype was observed many times. This likely comes from a read error, as the CDR3 has no conserved phenylalanine or tryptophan at its end. The limits of the CDR3 on the DNA are not certain, so only TCRdb's listed CDR3 is given. The V gene is TRBV10-1, the J gene TRBJ2-7; whether TRBD1, the table's D call, matches the DNA was not checked. From germline, CDR1 is WNHNN and CDR2 SYGVQD (reference sequence). The CDR3 is 8 residues long, ends included. CDR3 sequence reads: CASSGGAG.

This clonotype was seen more than once but under ten times. This rearrangement joins TRBV20-1 to TRBJ2-7; D is possibly TRBD1 (5 bases). CDR1 is DFQATT and CDR2 is SNEGSKA in the germline V gene (reference sequence). The CDR3 has 13 residues. The DNA of the CDR3 is TGCAGCCCTCACCGAGGCAGGGATTACGAGCAGTACTTC. Translation gives CSPHRGRDYEQYF.

Concerning this clonotype: Just one base apart from a much larger clone, this may be a read error. The chain recombines TRBV7-2 with TRBJ1-2; D not resolved. The germline V gene has CDR1 SGHTA and CDR2 FQGNSA. The length of the CDR3 is 13 residues. CDR3: CASSLALSNGHTF. Written as DNA, the CDR3 is TGTGCCAGCAGCTTAGCTCTGAGTAATGGCCACACCTTC.

The rearrangement links TRBV11-2 to TRBJ1-1; D is possibly TRBD1 (5 bases). The length of the CDR3 is 15 residues. Germline CDR1 reads SGHAT; CDR2 reads FQNNGV. V was clipped by 4 bases and J by 3 bases, with 15 bases between them. CDR3 nucleotides: TGTGCCAGCAGCTCCCGACACATGGGGGACACTGAAGCTTTCTTT. It specifies CASSSRHMGDTEAFF. Full variable domain (missing parts from reference TRBV11-2 and TRBJ1-1): EAGVAQSPRYKIIEKRQSVAFWCNPISGHATLYWYQQILGQGPKLLIQFQNNGVVDDSQLPKDRFSAERLKGVDSTLKIQPAKLEDSAVYLCASSSRHMGDTEAFFGQGTRLTVV.

This chain connects TRBV7-9 to TRBJ2-6; TRBD1 matches at 9 bases. Germline CDR1 SEHNR, CDR2 FQNEAQ (reference sequence). There are 19 residues in the CDR3. The V segment lost 6 bases and the J segment 2 bases; nucleotides outside the gene matches: 14. The CDR3 DNA reads as TGTGCCAGCAGTTACTCCGCGACGGGACAGGGACCTGGGGCCAACGTCCTGACTTTC. It codes for CASSYSATGQGPGANVLTF. Full variable domain (remainder filled in from reference TRBV7-9 and TRBJ2-6): DTGVSQNPRHKITKRGQNVTFRCDPISEHNRLYWYRQTLGQGPEFLTYFQNEAQLEKSRLLSDRFSAERPKGSFSTLEIQRTEQGDSAMYLCASSYSATGQGPGANVLTFGAGSRLTVL.

There are many counts of this clonotype. The chain combines TRBV20-1 with TRBJ1-2; 7 bases are shared with TRBD1. This CDR3 is 13 amino acids long. CDR1 and CDR2 (germline): DFQATT, SNEGSKA (reference sequence). The ends lost 5 bases at V and 3 bases at J; junction bases unmatched: 6. In DNA, the CDR3 is TGCAGTGCTCGGGGCGGGACAGACTATGGCTACACCTTC. This sequence encodes CSARGGTDYGYTF.